Below, one T cell receptor (beta chain) is given with its context. Its specificity is not known. After template switching added a universal primer site, the resulting cDNA carried unique molecular identifiers. MiXCR, run by TCRdb on the 5' RACE reads, gives a single entry per CDR3 protein. The sample lists 690,000 or so distinct CDR3 sequences, less than 10% seen once, with 0.75% to 1% in the top ten. CDR3 length: 15 amino acids. Germline lookup yields CDR1 SGHRS and CDR2 YFSETQ. Trimming took off 0 bases at V and 0 bases at J, with 9 bases between the two ends. Healthy Caucasians, and only they, were the donors. This sample was taken from a study of identical twins. Study-wide findings and caveats: Twins' excess sharing was less marked for out-of-frame beta sequences. Cross-sectional statistical analysis, not tracking of the same donors, underpinned the conclusions.

The data were also submitted as part of a second study, on yellow fever vaccine responses in identical twins.

This sequence joins TRBV5-1 and TRBJ2-5; weak D call: TRBD1 (5 bases). Source material: PBMCs. The receptor was derived from a woman aged 18-35 years in good health. The CDR3 region is CASSLGFRDQETQYF. CDR3 DNA: TGCGCCAGCAGCTTGGGCTTCAGGGACCAAGAGACCCAGTACTTC. Full variable domain (rest looked up from reference TRBV5-1 and TRBJ2-5): KAGVTQTPRYLIKTRGQQVTLSCSPISGHRSVSWYQQTPGQGLQFLFEYFSETQRNKGNFPGRFSGRQFSNSRSEMNVSTLELGDSALYLCASSLGFRDQETQYFGPGTRLLVL.